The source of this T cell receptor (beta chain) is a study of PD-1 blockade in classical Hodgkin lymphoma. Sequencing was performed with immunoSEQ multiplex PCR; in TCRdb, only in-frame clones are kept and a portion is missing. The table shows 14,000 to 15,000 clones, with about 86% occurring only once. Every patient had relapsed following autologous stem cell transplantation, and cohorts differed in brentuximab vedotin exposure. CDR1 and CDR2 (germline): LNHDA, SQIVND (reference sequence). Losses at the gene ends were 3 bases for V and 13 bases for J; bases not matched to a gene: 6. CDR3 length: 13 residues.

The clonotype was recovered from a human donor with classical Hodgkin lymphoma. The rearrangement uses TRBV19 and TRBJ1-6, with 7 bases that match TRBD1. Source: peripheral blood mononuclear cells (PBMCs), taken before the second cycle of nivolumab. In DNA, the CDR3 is TGTGCCAGTAGTATCCGACAGGGAATGCCCCTCCACTTT. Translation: CASSIRQGMPLHF.